The clone carrying this TCR beta chain was seen many times. Its specificity is not known. These data belong to a study of T cells in Graves' hyperthyroidism and ophthalmopathy. The study's findings and limits: Model-based prediction identified ophthalmopathy a median 6.5 months prior to its onset.

Germline V gives CDR1 SNHLY, CDR2 FYNNEI. With 3 bases clipped from V and 1 base from J, the junction kept 10 bases outside the gene matches. CDR3 length: 17 residues. Newly diagnosed patients aged 18 to 65 had hyperthyroidism of under 2 months' duration. Researchers amplified the TCR beta CDR3 regions from RNA transcripts. HTBI primers were the set used in a first-round RT-PCR of the TCR CDR3. One entry per CDR3 protein, called by TCRdb with MiXCR from the multiplex PCR reads. The table has over 300,000 distinct CDR3 sequences, about 15% seen once; the top ten hold approximately 11%. The chain combines TRBV2 with TRBJ2-3, with 7 bases identical to TRBD1. The clonotype comes from a woman aged 55-69 years with Graves' hyperthyroidism. The sequencing sample was made of blood. For the CDR3, the DNA is TGTGCCAGCAGTGAGTTAATACAGGGGTTCGGCACAGATACGCAGTATTTT. Residues: CASSELIQGFGTDTQYF.